Below, 4 T cell receptor beta chains from the same sample are listed, as sequenced in a study of OX40 agonist ivuxolimab in advanced cancers. Method: immunoSEQ multiplex PCR; TCRdb's copy keeps in-frame clones and lacks some. The sample yields around 53,000 clones, around 85% seen once. Here the sequenced sample was CD4+ or CD8+ T cells sorted from blood, taken in a trial of the OX40 agonist ivuxolimab. The receptors here all came from an adult with an advanced solid tumor such as melanoma, head and neck, liver or kidney cancer.

The chain uses TRBV6-1 and TRBJ1-2, with D perhaps matching TRBD1 (6 bases). The CDR3 runs to 16 residues. Trimming left V 1 base short and J 4 bases short, with 16 bases between. Germline V CDR1 and CDR2: MNHNS, SASEGT. Here the CDR3 reads CASSEGVESGAYGYTF. In DNA, the CDR3 is TGTGCCAGCAGTGAAGGGGTAGAATCAGGGGCCTATGGCTACACCTTC.

CDR3 nucleotide sequence: TGTGCCAGCAGCTTATTCTCCTACAATGAGCAGTTCTTC. Amino acids: CASSLFSYNEQFF. The chain uses TRBV7-2 and TRBJ2-1, with D uncertain. Germline V gene data show CDR1 as SGHTA and CDR2 as FQGNSA. Between the trimmed V and J ends, which lost 2 bases and 0 bases, there was a span of 2 bases. The CDR3 has 13 residues.

V gene TRBV5-1 combines with J gene TRBJ2-1; D not certain. The CDR3 is made up of 16 amino acids. The germline CDR1 and CDR2 sequences are SGHRS and YFSETQ. Trimming shortened V by 0 bases and J by 0 bases, and 10 bases separated the two germline ends. CDR3 region: CASSLDLSGSYNEQFF. The CDR3 DNA follows: TGCGCCAGCAGCTTGGACTTAAGTGGCTCCTACAATGAGCAGTTCTTC. Based on the CDR3 plus reference TRBV5-1 and TRBJ2-1, the full variable domain is KAGVTQTPRYLIKTRGQQVTLSCSPISGHRSVSWYQQTPGQGLQFLFEYFSETQRNKGNFPGRFSGRQFSNSRSEMNVSTLELGDSALYLCASSLDLSGSYNEQFFGPGTRLTVL.

This chain connects TRBV6-5 to TRBJ2-3; D might be TRBD1 (6 bases). The germline CDR1 and CDR2 sequences are MNHEY and SVGAGI. The CDR3 loop spans 14 amino acids. V lost 6 bases to trimming and J lost 11 bases, with 21 bases between them. The CDR3 region is CASRQPGQGEKQYF. CDR3 sequence (DNA): TGTGCCAGCAGACAACCGGGACAAGGGGAAAAGCAGTATTTT.